One sample yielded the 18 T cell receptor beta chains listed below, sequenced in a study of cytomegalovirus exposure and HLA in healthy donors (dated by TCRdb to the late 2010s). The library came from the immunoSEQ multiplex PCR assay. TCRdb took over this immuneACCESS table, retaining in-frame rearrangements with V and J assigned. Such tables are incomplete; in checked studies, under half of the missing clones stem from an unresolved V gene, and the remainder is unexplained. The sample table records about 170,000 clones; roughly 89% of these occur just once. More than 1.3% of the sample is taken by the ten largest. Material for sequencing was PBMCs. Source of these receptors: a woman in her thirties in good health and CMV-seronegative.

The CDR3 DNA sequence: TGTGCCAGCAGCGGCTTGCAGTTTTTCAACTATGGCTACACCTTC. This sequence encodes CASSGLQFFNYGYTF. This chain uses TRBV7-9 with TRBJ1-2; D gene ambiguous. Trimming removed 5 bases at V and 2 bases at J, with 15 bases between. Germline V gene data show CDR1 as SEHNR and CDR2 as FQNEAQ (reference sequence). The CDR3 loop spans 15 amino acids.

The chain uses TRBV6-1 and TRBJ1-1; 8 nucleotides line up with TRBD1. The germline CDR1 and CDR2 sequences are MNHNS and SASEGT. The V and J ends lost 7 bases and 3 bases, in that order; junction bases with no gene match: 4. This CDR3 region has 13 residues. Here the CDR3 DNA reads TGTGCCAGCACCAGGGGGCGCGACACTGAAGCTTTCTTT. It is translated as CASTRGRDTEAFF.

This chain links TRBV11-2 with TRBJ2-7; D not resolved. V gave up 1 base and J gave up 3 bases, with 7 bases separating them. The CDR3 length is 13 residues. The V gene's germline CDR1 is SGHAT and CDR2 FQNNGV. This chain's CDR3 is CASSLVPGYEQYF. The CDR3 DNA is TGTGCCAGCAGCTTAGTTCCAGGCTACGAGCAGTACTTC.

The rearrangement joins TRBV6-1 to TRBJ1-5, with TRBD1 matching over 8 bases. The CDR3 sequence is 16 residues long. V was pared by 1 base and J by 6 bases, with 8 bases of the junction left unmatched. The germline gives CDR1 MNHNS, CDR2 SASEGT. The CDR3 DNA reads TGTGCCAGCAGTGAAGACATCCAGGGGGCGTTTCAGCCCCAGCATTTT. It yields the protein CASSEDIQGAFQPQHF.

The V and J genes are TRBV7-2 and TRBJ1-5; D may be TRBD1 (6 bases). The CDR3 is made up of 15 amino acids. V was cut by 5 bases and J by 1 base, with 12 bases left in between. Germline V gene sequence: CDR1 SGHTA, CDR2 FQGNSA. CDR3 in amino acids: CASSLDGQSNQPQHF. The CDR3 DNA is TGTGCCAGCAGCCTGGACGGACAGAGCAATCAGCCCCAGCATTTT.

The chain uses TRBV5-4 and TRBJ1-1, with D unclear. Between the trimmed V and J ends, which lost 4 bases and 2 bases, there was a span of 15 bases. Germline V gives CDR1 SGHNT, CDR2 YYREEE (reference sequence). This CDR3 is 15 amino acids long. CDR3 in amino acids: CASSPVRVLNTEAFF. CDR3 DNA: TGTGCCAGCAGCCCCGTGAGGGTTTTAAACACTGAAGCTTTCTTT.

The gene calls are TRBV5-4 and TRBJ2-2, with a possible D match to TRBD1 (5 bases). The CDR3 has 14 residues. Germline assignment: CDR1 SGHNT and CDR2 YYREEE (reference sequence). The V gene lost 2 bases and the J gene lost 1 base, with 6 bases spanning the gap. As DNA, the CDR3 is TGTGCCAGCAGCTTAAGGGGGAACACCGGGGAGCTGTTTTTT. Translating it yields CASSLRGNTGELFF.

This chain joins TRBV18 and TRBJ1-2, with 7 positions matching TRBD1. CDR3 length: 17 amino acids. V was clipped by 0 bases and J by 6 bases; unmatched bases: 13. CDR1 and CDR2 from the germline V gene are KGHSH and LQKENI. The CDR3 DNA sequence: TGTGCCAGCTCACCACCCCGAAGGATTCAGGGGGAACATGGCTACACCTTC. This encodes CASSPPRRIQGEHGYTF.

The gene calls are TRBV7-6 and TRBJ2-7; D is ambiguous. The CDR3 is made up of 13 amino acids. Trimming stripped 2 bases from V and 1 base from J, with 6 bases between. The germline gives CDR1 SGHVS, CDR2 FNYEAQ. This chain's CDR3 is CASSLSTSYEQYF. As DNA, the CDR3 is TGTGCCAGCAGCTTATCTACTTCCTACGAGCAGTACTTC.

This clone was found once. The genes are TRBV10-1 and TRBJ1-4; 7 nucleotides match TRBD1. J was trimmed by 6 bases and V by 0 bases; bases with no gene match: 1. CDR3 length: 14 residues. Germline CDR1 reads WNHNN; CDR2 reads SYGVQD (reference sequence). The CDR3: CASSESTGHEKLFF. The CDR3 nucleotides are TGCGCCAGCAGTGAGTCGACAGGGCATGAAAAACTGTTTTTT.

This clone was observed once. J is TRBJ2-7 and V is TRBV4-2; D unresolved. Looked up from germline, CDR1 is LGHNA and CDR2 is YNFKEQ. Trimming stripped 0 bases from V and 6 bases from J, with 12 bases between. This CDR3 contains 14 residues. CDR3 in amino acids: CASSQDHEVAEQYF. The CDR3 DNA follows: TGTGCCAGCAGCCAAGATCATGAGGTTGCCGAGCAGTACTTC.

This sequence joins TRBV5-6 and TRBJ2-7, with TRBD2 matching over 7 bases. The CDR3 is made up of 15 amino acids. Germline values: CDR1 SGHDT, CDR2 YYEEEE. The J segment lost 2 bases and the V segment lost 3 bases, leaving 8 bases of the junction unmatched. The CDR3 loop reads CASSYTGTNTYEQYF. The CDR3 DNA is TGTGCCAGCAGCTACACCGGGACTAACACCTACGAGCAGTACTTC.

This clone was seen only a few times. The chain links TRBV7-9 to TRBJ2-2; D gene ambiguous. The CDR3 is 14 amino acids. The germline CDR1 and CDR2 sequences are SEHNR and FQNEAQ (reference sequence). Trimming pared 5 bases from V and 7 bases from J, leaving 14 bases between. The CDR3 reads CASSPHGLGGELFF. CDR3 DNA sequence: TGTGCCAGCAGCCCTCACGGGTTGGGCGGGGAGCTGTTTTTT.

This sequence joins TRBV7-9 and TRBJ1-2; 7 nucleotides match TRBD1. The CDR3 extends over 17 amino acids. With 1 base clipped from V and 2 bases from J, the junction kept 10 bases outside the gene matches. Germline V lookup: CDR1 SEHNR, CDR2 FQNEAQ (reference sequence). CDR3 loop: CASSLVGQALINYGYTF. The CDR3 nucleotides read TGTGCCAGCAGCTTAGTAGGACAGGCCTTAATCAACTATGGCTACACCTTC.

The V and J genes are TRBV14 and TRBJ1-6; weak D call: TRBD1 (5 bases). CDR3 length equals 13 residues. Deletions cut 3 bases from V and 7 bases from J, with 7 bases between. CDR1 and CDR2 from the germline V gene are SGHDN and FVKESK. CDR3 in amino acids: CASSHQGNSPLHF. The CDR3 nucleotides are TGTGCCAGCAGCCATCAGGGAAATTCACCCCTCCACTTT.

The chain employs TRBV6-4 and TRBJ1-2; 11 nucleotides align to TRBD1. Looked up from germline, CDR1 is MRHNA and CDR2 is SNTAGT. The ends lost 11 bases at V and 11 bases at J; junction bases unmatched: 13. This CDR3 comprises 13 residues. The CDR3 DNA is TGTGCCGGGCGGACAGGGGGCGATGGGGGGTACACCTTC. Protein sequence: CAGRTGGDGGYTF.

The chain employs TRBV4-3 and TRBJ1-5; 8 bases are a match to TRBD1. V lost 0 bases to trimming and J lost 3 bases; unmatched junction nucleotides: 4. Looked up from germline, CDR1 is LGHNA and CDR2 is YSLEER. This CDR3 spans 16 amino acids. The chain's CDR3 is CASSQDWGQVNQPQHF. The DNA of the CDR3 is TGCGCCAGCAGCCAAGATTGGGGACAGGTCAATCAGCCCCAGCATTTT.

J is TRBJ1-5 and V is TRBV19, with 12 bases identical to TRBD1. Germline V gene lookup returns CDR1 LNHDA and CDR2 SQIVND (reference sequence). This CDR3 spans 15 amino acids. Trimming took 7 bases from V and 6 from J; bases not matched to a gene: 7. The CDR3: CASTRDRGRVQPQHF. In DNA form, the CDR3 reads TGTGCCAGTACCCGGGACAGGGGGCGCGTTCAGCCCCAGCATTTT.